This TCR beta chain came from a study of OX40 agonist ivuxolimab in advanced cancers. Germline V gives CDR1 MGHRA, CDR2 YSYEKL. The CDR3 length is 13 residues. J lost 16 bases, V lost 2 bases, and 8 bases had no gene match. Sequencing used immunoSEQ multiplex PCR; TCRdb keeps in-frame clones, though not all of them. The data show over 50,000 clones, about 83% seen once. The rearrangement links TRBV4-1 to TRBJ2-1; 10 positions match TRBD2. The receptor's source is an adult with an advanced solid tumor such as melanoma, head and neck, liver or kidney cancer. Specimen: CD4+ or CD8+ T cells sorted from blood, collected in a trial of the OX40 agonist ivuxolimab. In nucleotides, the CDR3 is TGCGCCAGCAGCCAAATCGGTAGCGGGAGGTTTTTCTTC. Translated: CASSQIGSGRFFF.